This TCR beta chain is from a study of blood T cell repertoires in COVID-19. The authors' processing: Reference gene primer amplification gave estimated nucleated cell counts. Repertoires were generated with immunoSEQ multiplex PCR, while TCRdb's copy carries only in-frame clones and drops some. V and J calls and clone size are given by that table; D and trimming were obtained from the DNA. The table records around 400,000 clones, over 85% of them present only once. The TCR sequence derives from a woman aged 30 to 39 who had recovered from COVID-19. The material sequenced was PBMCs or T cells enriched from blood (not recorded which).

CDR3: CASTAPSGGTNTGELFF. DNA for the CDR3: TGTGCCAGCACCGCCCCTTCGGGGGGTACGAACACCGGGGAGCTGTTTTTT. The chain employs TRBV5-6 and TRBJ2-2; 7 nucleotides align to TRBD2. This CDR3 contains 17 residues. Germline CDR1 reads SGHDT; CDR2 reads YYEEEE. V shed 6 bases and J 0 bases; nucleotides not matched to a gene: 11.